A selection of T cell receptor beta chains follows, all from one sample in a study of CXCR3-negative and CXCR3-positive naive CD8 T cells. TCRdb reworked the 5' RACE reads into one entry per CDR3 protein, no DNA. Seen in this sample are about 56,000 distinct CDR3 sequences; the ten most common clones hold roughly 19%. Sequenced input: memory CD8+ T cells from blood. These receptors were collected from a human donor in good health. Some clones in this sample may be carry-over from other donors' samples. Both conserved end residues are part of each CDR3.

TRBJ2-1	TRBV7-9	CASSLAGDYNEQFF
TRBJ1-5	TRBV4-1	CASSQVGLNQPQHF
TRBJ2-3	TRBV30	CAWSELSADTQYF
TRBJ2-2	TRBV2	CASLGVAGELFF
TRBJ2-7	TRBV29-1	CSVRVPLTNEQYF
TRBJ1-5	TRBV28	CASSFSGDSNQPQHF
TRBJ2-3	TRBV4-1	CASSQFGGAFSSTDTQYF
TRBJ2-5	TRBV29-1	CSVESHLGETQYF
TRBJ2-1	TRBV27	CASSTRDRLYNEQLF
TRBJ1-2	TRBV12-3/TRBV12-4	CASSFRNSYTF
TRBJ2-5	TRBV21-1	CASSKVEDFAGSGGETQYF
TRBJ2-3	TRBV12-3/TRBV12-4	CASSISGQGNTDTQYF
TRBJ2-7	TRBV28	CASDLGGQGAYEQYF
TRBJ2-7	TRBV5-1	CASSLVGDYEQYF
TRBJ2-3	TRBV29-1	CSRLAGGVDTQYF
TRBJ1-1	TRBV5-5	CASSPQRVMNTEAFF
TRBJ2-4	TRBV2	CASSEFLVAKNIQYF
TRBJ2-1	TRBV19	CASSWASGGRYNEQFF
TRBJ2-1	TRBV7-3	CASSAGLAGVEQLF
TRBJ2-5	TRBV28	CASSLIGTGHQETQYF
TRBJ2-1	TRBV14	CASSLKAVSYNEQFF
TRBJ2-7	TRBV5-5	CASSFITGGDPYEQYF
TRBJ1-1	TRBV7-9	CASSPRTEMNTEAFF
TRBJ1-1	TRBV11-2	CASSLGQRGTEAFF
TRBJ2-7	TRBV3-1	CASSQAGLSYEQYF
TRBJ2-1	TRBV7-9	CASSPFSGRNNEQFF
TRBJ2-3	TRBV2	CASSEARGGEGNTQYF
TRBJ1-5	TRBV28	CASSLGQLEYQPQHF
TRBJ1-1	TRBV27	CASSLSQSNTEAFF
TRBJ2-1	TRBV29-1	CSVELSSYNEQFF
TRBJ2-2	TRBV12-3/TRBV12-4	CASSFEPEGFHTGELFF
TRBJ2-7	TRBV5-1	CASSQGGLSYEQYF
TRBJ2-1	TRBV29-1	CSVTTGGEPYNEQFF
TRBJ2-5	TRBV9	CASSGTVLEETQYF
TRBJ2-2	TRBV7-2	CASSLEVLAGFPAGELFF
TRBJ2-4	TRBV6-5	CASSAFGGLGDIQYF
TRBJ2-7	TRBV28	CASSFSLAASEQYF
TRBJ2-7	TRBV29-1	CSAESGSSYEQYF
TRBJ2-7	TRBV28	CASSFNPWGAGRDEQYF
TRBJ2-1	TRBV7-2	CASSPSLGSDEQFF
TRBJ2-1	TRBV7-9	CASRPPGGTSYNEQFF
TRBJ2-7	TRBV4-2	CASSQEPSTREQYF